The rows below give T cell receptor beta chains drawn from one sample of a study of read filtering for tumor transcriptome and immune sequencing. TCRdb reprocessed the reads via MiXCR and lists one record per CDR3 protein. The sample includes some 140,000 distinct CDR3 sequences, 13% of them seen just once. The sample comprised a population of CD138-negative cells sorted from bone marrow. These receptor sequences come from a donor at least 40 years old with multiple myeloma. Both conserved end residues are part of each CDR3. The order of the fields is CDR3 protein, CDR3 DNA, D gene, V gene, J gene, clone size. The D gene is left open where the match is weak. Some rows mark clone size as missing; the rest say once, few, many or name a class of expanded clone.

CDR3: CASSPGLGLSYNEQFF
DNA: TGTGCCAGCAGCCCCGGACTAGGGCTATCCTACAATGAGCAGTTCTTC
D: TRBD2
V: TRBV4-2
J: TRBJ2-1
size: many

CDR3: CSARERGGPVSGNIQYF
DNA: TGCAGTGCTAGAGAAAGAGGCGGTCCAGTCTCGGGAAACATTCAGTACTTC
D: NA
V: TRBV20-1
J: TRBJ2-4
size: many

CDR3: CASRTTGLGNIQYF
DNA: TGTGCCAGCAGGACGACAGGGTTAGGAAACATTCAGTACTTC
D: TRBD1
V: TRBV7-6
J: TRBJ2-4
size: NA

CDR3: CASSQGLSYNEQFF
DNA: TGCGCCAGCAGTCAAGGGTTATCCTACAATGAGCAGTTCTTC
D: NA
V: TRBV23-1
J: TRBJ2-1
size: many

CDR3: CASSLGLAGAEQYF
DNA: TGCGCCAGCAGCTTGGGACTAGCGGGAGCCGAGCAGTACTTC
D: TRBD2
V: TRBV5-1
J: TRBJ2-7
size: many

CDR3: CASSLAIAGDNEQFF
DNA: TGTGCCAGCAGCTTAGCTATAGCGGGAGACAATGAGCAGTTCTTC
D: TRBD2
V: TRBV7-6
J: TRBJ2-1
size: many

CDR3: CASGMGFYEQYF
DNA: TGTGCCAGCGGAATGGGCTTCTACGAGCAGTACTTC
D: NA
V: TRBV11-3
J: TRBJ2-7
size: many

CDR3: CASSLFRAASSYNEQFF
DNA: TGTGCCAGCAGCCTATTTCGAGCAGCAAGCTCCTACAATGAGCAGTTCTTC
D: NA
V: TRBV7-2
J: TRBJ2-1
size: many

CDR3: CSARVGGNEQYF
DNA: TGCAGTGCTAGGGTGGGAGGGAACGAGCAGTACTTC
D: TRBD2
V: TRBV20-1
J: TRBJ2-7
size: many

CDR3: CASSLRDSGQYF
DNA: TGTGCCAGCAGCCTCCGGGACTCCGGGCAGTACTTC
D: NA
V: TRBV5-5
J: TRBJ2-7
size: many

CDR3: CASSQRQGTDYGYTF
DNA: TGTGCCAGCAGCCAGAGACAGGGAACGGACTATGGCTACACCTTC
D: TRBD1
V: TRBV4-2
J: TRBJ1-2
size: many

CDR3: CASPPGRSNQPQHF
DNA: TGTGCCAGCCCACCGGGACGGAGCAATCAGCCCCAGCATTTT
D: NA
V: TRBV18
J: TRBJ1-5
size: many

CDR3: CASSLELAGVSYNEQFF
DNA: TGTGCCAGCAGCTTAGAACTAGCGGGAGTATCCTACAATGAGCAGTTCTTC
D: TRBD2
V: TRBV7-9
J: TRBJ2-1
size: many

CDR3: CSATVTSGTSDEQFF
DNA: TGCAGTGCTACCGTGACTAGCGGGACTTCAGATGAGCAGTTCTTC
D: TRBD2
V: TRBV20-1
J: TRBJ2-1
size: many

CDR3: CASSLGDRVPKNIQYF
DNA: TGCGCCAGCAGCTTGGGGGACAGGGTGCCCAAAAACATTCAGTACTTC
D: TRBD1
V: TRBV5-1
J: TRBJ2-4
size: few

CDR3: CASSYSAGVPVFQPQHF
DNA: TGTGCCAGCAGTTACTCGGCAGGGGTGCCGGTATTTCAGCCCCAGCATTTT
D: NA
V: TRBV6-2/TRBV6-3
J: TRBJ1-5
size: many

CDR3: CASSFGRNNSPLHF
DNA: TGTGCCAGCAGTTTCGGACGGAATAATTCACCCCTCCACTTT
D: NA
V: TRBV12-3/TRBV12-4
J: TRBJ1-6
size: many

CDR3: CASSLKAGTGGFLETQYF
DNA: TGTGCCAGCAGTTTGAAAGCAGGGACAGGGGGCTTTTTGGAGACCCAGTACTTC
D: TRBD1
V: TRBV12-3/TRBV12-4
J: TRBJ2-5
size: many

CDR3: CASSLTSGRNTGELFF
DNA: TGCGCCAGCAGCCTGACTAGCGGGAGGAACACCGGGGAGCTGTTTTTT
D: TRBD2
V: TRBV5-1
J: TRBJ2-2
size: many

CDR3: CASSRLAGAHYEQYF
DNA: TGTGCCAGCAGCCGTCTTGCGGGAGCCCACTACGAGCAGTACTTC
D: TRBD2
V: TRBV7-2
J: TRBJ2-7
size: many

CDR3: CSVEKGLDTEAFF
DNA: TGCAGCGTTGAAAAGGGCTTGGACACTGAAGCTTTCTTT
D: NA
V: TRBV29-1
J: TRBJ1-1
size: many

CDR3: CAYSPSGSSYNEQFF
DNA: TGTGCCTACTCGCCTAGCGGGAGTTCCTACAATGAGCAGTTCTTC
D: TRBD2
V: TRBV30
J: TRBJ2-1
size: many

CDR3: CASRPQGDNQPQHF
DNA: TGCGCCAGCAGGCCACAGGGGGACAATCAGCCCCAGCATTTT
D: TRBD1
V: TRBV5-1
J: TRBJ1-5
size: many

CDR3: CASSQSGTGGAGELFF
DNA: TGTGCCAGCAGCCAATCCGGGACAGGGGGAGCCGGGGAGCTGTTTTTT
D: TRBD1
V: TRBV4-2
J: TRBJ2-2
size: many

CDR3: CASSFGTGAGELFF
DNA: TGTGCCAGCAGCTTCGGGACAGGGGCCGGGGAGCTGTTTTTT
D: TRBD1
V: TRBV5-6
J: TRBJ2-2
size: NA

CDR3: CSARDPGRWRFPADTQYF
DNA: TGCAGTGCTAGAGATCCCGGGAGATGGCGGTTCCCGGCAGATACGCAGTATTTT
D: NA
V: TRBV20-1
J: TRBJ2-3
size: many

CDR3: CASSQDPGGSTEAFF
DNA: TGTGCCAGCAGCCAAGATCCAGGCGGGAGCACTGAAGCTTTCTTT
D: NA
V: TRBV3-1
J: TRBJ1-1
size: NA

CDR3: CSARDSFPGRSSYNEQFF
DNA: TGCAGTGCTAGAGATTCGTTTCCCGGGAGAAGTTCCTACAATGAGCAGTTCTTC
D: NA
V: TRBV20-1
J: TRBJ2-1
size: many

CDR3: CASSLVWDTGELFF
DNA: TGTGCCAGCAGTTTAGTATGGGACACCGGGGAGCTGTTTTTT
D: NA
V: TRBV12-3/TRBV12-4
J: TRBJ2-2
size: few

CDR3: CASRTRGLSNQPQHF
DNA: TGTGCCAGCAGGACCCGGGGTCTTAGCAATCAGCCCCAGCATTTT
D: NA
V: TRBV2
J: TRBJ1-5
size: many

CDR3: CASSQERTADMDEQFF
DNA: TGCGCCAGCAGCCAAGAACGGACCGCAGATATGGATGAGCAGTTCTTC
D: NA
V: TRBV4-3
J: TRBJ2-1
size: many

CDR3: CSVEGPRVPGGEAFF
DNA: TGCAGCGTTGAAGGCCCCCGGGTCCCTGGGGGTGAAGCTTTCTTT
D: NA
V: TRBV29-1
J: TRBJ1-1
size: NA

CDR3: CASSQRDFNTGELFF
DNA: TGTGCCAGCAGCCAGCGGGACTTTAACACCGGGGAGCTGTTTTTT
D: NA
V: TRBV3-1
J: TRBJ2-2
size: many

CDR3: CASSMREATQYF
DNA: TGTGCCAGCAGTATGAGGGAAGCGACCCAGTACTTC
D: NA
V: TRBV6-2/TRBV6-3
J: TRBJ2-5
size: many

CDR3: CASSSGRGARYTEAFF
DNA: TGTGCCAGCAGCTCTGGGCGGGGGGCGAGATACACTGAAGCTTTCTTT
D: NA
V: TRBV28
J: TRBJ1-1
size: many

CDR3: CATSEPSGGALDEQFF
DNA: TGTGCCACCAGTGAGCCTTCCGGAGGGGCTCTGGATGAGCAGTTCTTC
D: NA
V: TRBV24-1
J: TRBJ2-1
size: many

CDR3: CASVREKLPFSYEQYF
DNA: TGTGCCTCCGTGCGGGAGAAACTCCCTTTCTCCTACGAGCAGTACTTC
D: TRBD2
V: TRBV15
J: TRBJ2-7
size: many

CDR3: CASSQEGCGANVLTF
DNA: TGTGCCAGCAGCCAAGAAGGGTGTGGGGCCAACGTCCTGACTTTC
D: NA
V: TRBV3-1
J: TRBJ2-6
size: few

CDR3: CASSVSETQYF
DNA: TGTGCCAGTAGTGTCAGTGAGACCCAGTACTTC
D: NA
V: TRBV19
J: TRBJ2-5
size: many

CDR3: CSARATLGRVDEQFF
DNA: TGCAGTGCTAGAGCTACGCTCGGCAGGGTCGATGAGCAGTTCTTC
D: NA
V: TRBV20-1
J: TRBJ2-1
size: many

CDR3: CASRESGSGYNEQFF
DNA: TGTGCCAGCAGGGAAAGCGGGAGTGGGTACAATGAGCAGTTCTTC
D: TRBD2
V: TRBV6-2/TRBV6-3
J: TRBJ2-1
size: many

CDR3: CASSIGGRSNQPQHF
DNA: TGTGCCAGTAGTATAGGTGGGAGAAGCAATCAGCCCCAGCATTTT
D: NA
V: TRBV19
J: TRBJ1-5
size: NA

CDR3: CASSLRTGTGQETQYF
DNA: TGTGCCAGCAGCTTACGGACAGGGACCGGGCAGGAGACCCAGTACTTC
D: TRBD1
V: TRBV9
J: TRBJ2-5
size: few

CDR3: CASSLDKKTQYF
DNA: TGTGCCAGCAGCTTAGATAAAAAGACCCAGTACTTC
D: NA
V: TRBV7-9
J: TRBJ2-5
size: many

CDR3: CASSHTGRGTEAFF
DNA: TGTGCCAGCAGCCATACAGGGAGGGGCACTGAAGCTTTCTTT
D: NA
V: TRBV14
J: TRBJ1-1
size: many

CDR3: CASRTDSSYEQYF
DNA: TGTGCCAGTAGGACGGACAGCTCCTACGAGCAGTACTTC
D: NA
V: TRBV19
J: TRBJ2-7
size: many

CDR3: CSLGPAGADGYTF
DNA: TGCAGCCTAGGGCCGGCAGGGGCGGATGGCTACACCTTC
D: NA
V: TRBV29-1
J: TRBJ1-2
size: many